This T cell receptor (beta chain) derives from a study of blood T cell repertoires in COVID-19. Germline lookup yields CDR1 MNHEY and CDR2 SMNVEV (reference sequence). The trim removed 6 bases at V and 2 bases at J, leaving 2 bases unmatched. The CDR3 has 13 amino acids. TCRdb's copy holds only in-frame clones and misses some; the assay was immunoSEQ multiplex PCR. This sample has around 190,000 clones, with 84% found just once. This TCR was recovered from a human donor in a cohort sampled during active COVID-19. Sequenced input: peripheral blood. The J gene is TRBJ2-3, the V gene TRBV27, with 7 bases matching TRBD2. The CDR3 loop is CASRGGFTDTQYF. In DNA, the CDR3 is TGTGCCAGCAGGGGGGGGTTCACAGATACGCAGTATTTT.